This entry concerns a single TCR beta chain. The data were obtained in a study of cytomegalovirus exposure and HLA in healthy donors. Study details: Caucasian-associated ancestry cluster membership applied to approximately 84% of around 400 genotyped donors.

Amplification used 60 Vbeta primers and 13 Jbeta primers. Sequencing was performed with immunoSEQ multiplex PCR; in TCRdb, only in-frame clones are kept and a portion is missing. The sample has roughly 170,000 clones; 84% are singletons. The CDR3 sequence is 15 residues long. V trimming: 1 base; J trimming: 4 bases; junction bases outside the gene matches: 3. Germline V gene sequence: CDR1 MGHRA, CDR2 YSYEKL. Sequenced: PBMCs. The receptor comes from a man aged 18 to 30 in good health and CMV-seronegative. The V call is TRBV4-1, the J call TRBJ1-1; 10 bases map to TRBD1. The CDR3 reads CASSQVGQGFTEAFF. DNA for the CDR3: TGCGCCAGCAGCCAAGTGGGACAGGGGTTCACTGAAGCTTTCTTT.